This is a list of T cell receptor beta chains from one sample in a study of T-cell memory formation after mild COVID-19. MiXCR, run by TCRdb on the 5' RACE reads, gives a single entry per CDR3 protein. The table lists about half a million distinct CDR3 sequences, 15% to 20% of them singletons. Sequencing was done on a sample of PBMCs or a T cell subset sorted from them (not recorded which). These TCRs come from an adult woman who had mild COVID-19 (a few samples of this study predate the infection). Cell type and time point are not known. CDR3s include the opening cysteine and the closing phenylalanine or tryptophan. D genes are given only for firm matches. A row's size may be missing; if present it is once, few, many or a size class.

D gene: -; clone size: -; CDR3 length: 13; J gene: TRBJ1-2; V gene: TRBV2; CDR3 DNA: TGTGCCAGCAGGGCGGACAGTAACTATGGCTACACCTTC; CDR3 protein: CASRADSNYGYTF
D gene: -; clone size: few; CDR3 length: 15; J gene: TRBJ1-4; V gene: TRBV12-3/TRBV12-4; CDR3 DNA: TGTGCCAGCAGTCCAAGGACAGTTCCTAATGAAAAACTGTTTTTT; CDR3 protein: CASSPRTVPNEKLFF
D gene: -; clone size: -; CDR3 length: 16; J gene: TRBJ1-5; V gene: TRBV19; CDR3 DNA: TGTGCCAGTAGTACCCTGTTGCGGGGGAGCAATCGGCCCCAGCATTTT; CDR3 protein: CASSTLLRGSNRPQHF
D gene: -; clone size: -; CDR3 length: 16; J gene: TRBJ2-5; V gene: TRBV24-1; CDR3 DNA: TGTGCCACCAGTGACCATCCGGGCGAGGGATTGGAGACCCAGTACTTC; CDR3 protein: CATSDHPGEGLETQYF
D gene: -; clone size: many; CDR3 length: 15; J gene: TRBJ2-1; V gene: TRBV6-4; CDR3 DNA: TGTGCCAGCAGTGACTCTAGCGGCTCTTACAATGAGCAGTTCTTC; CDR3 protein: CASSDSSGSYNEQFF
D gene: -; clone size: -; CDR3 length: 15; J gene: TRBJ2-5; V gene: TRBV5-1; CDR3 DNA: TGCGCCAGCAGCTGGATCGGAGATTCGGGAGAGACCCAGTACTTC; CDR3 protein: CASSWIGDSGETQYF
D gene: -; clone size: few; CDR3 length: 12; J gene: TRBJ2-7; V gene: TRBV29-1; CDR3 DNA: TGCAGCGTTTTGGACAGCTCCTACGAGCAGTACTTC; CDR3 protein: CSVLDSSYEQYF
D gene: TRBD1; clone size: few; CDR3 length: 14; J gene: TRBJ2-4; V gene: TRBV12-3/TRBV12-4; CDR3 DNA: TGTGCCAGCACCACGACAGGGGGAAGGAACATTCAGTACTTC; CDR3 protein: CASTTTGGRNIQYF
D gene: -; clone size: few; CDR3 length: 20; J gene: TRBJ1-5; V gene: TRBV7-8; CDR3 DNA: TGTGCCAGCAGCTCGGTAGCTAAGGGACTGGAGCTCTTTGGCAATCAGCCCCAGCATTTT; CDR3 protein: CASSSVAKGLELFGNQPQHF
D gene: TRBD1; clone size: few; CDR3 length: 11; J gene: TRBJ1-2; V gene: TRBV2; CDR3 DNA: TGTGCCAGCCCACGACAGGGAGGCTACACCTTC; CDR3 protein: CASPRQGGYTF
D gene: TRBD1; clone size: -; CDR3 length: 17; J gene: TRBJ2-1; V gene: TRBV6-2/TRBV6-3; CDR3 DNA: TGTGCCAGCGCTTCAGGTCTCTGGCAGGGGGCTCGGAATGAGCAGTTCTTC; CDR3 protein: CASASGLWQGARNEQFF
D gene: TRBD2; clone size: few; CDR3 length: 15; J gene: TRBJ2-7; V gene: TRBV7-6; CDR3 DNA: TGTGCCAGCAGCTTAGCAAGCGGGAAGAGCTACGAGCAGTACTTC; CDR3 protein: CASSLASGKSYEQYF
D gene: -; clone size: -; CDR3 length: 16; J gene: TRBJ2-5; V gene: TRBV6-1; CDR3 DNA: TGTGCCAGCAGTGAAAGGAGCGTACGGGGAAGAGAGACCCAGTACTTC; CDR3 protein: CASSERSVRGRETQYF
D gene: -; clone size: -; CDR3 length: 14; J gene: TRBJ2-5; V gene: TRBV14; CDR3 DNA: TGTGCCAGCAGCCAAGTGAGGCAGCAAGAGACCCAGTACTTC; CDR3 protein: CASSQVRQQETQYF
D gene: -; clone size: few; CDR3 length: 17; J gene: TRBJ2-5; V gene: TRBV7-3; CDR3 DNA: TGTGCCAGCAGCTTAAAGGGTCTTTCCTGGTTCGCTGAGACCCAGTACTTC; CDR3 protein: CASSLKGLSWFAETQYF
D gene: -; clone size: -; CDR3 length: 16; J gene: TRBJ2-1; V gene: TRBV12-3/TRBV12-4; CDR3 DNA: TGTGCCAGCAGTTTAGGGGGGCGGGTCCCTCTCCATGAGCAGTTCTTC; CDR3 protein: CASSLGGRVPLHEQFF
D gene: -; clone size: few; CDR3 length: 14; J gene: TRBJ1-6; V gene: TRBV12-3/TRBV12-4; CDR3 DNA: TGTGCCAGCAGTTGGGGTGGCTATAATTCACCCCTCCACTTT; CDR3 protein: CASSWGGYNSPLHF
D gene: TRBD1; clone size: few; CDR3 length: 16; J gene: TRBJ1-2; V gene: TRBV5-6; CDR3 DNA: TGTGCCAGCAGCTCAGAGCCGGGACAGGGGGCGTATGGCTACACCTTC; CDR3 protein: CASSSEPGQGAYGYTF
D gene: TRBD2; clone size: -; CDR3 length: 16; J gene: TRBJ2-1; V gene: TRBV2; CDR3 DNA: TGTGCCAGCAGGGCCAGGACTAGTGGTTCCTACAATGAGCAGTTCTTC; CDR3 protein: CASRARTSGSYNEQFF
D gene: -; clone size: few; CDR3 length: 17; J gene: TRBJ2-2; V gene: TRBV5-5; CDR3 DNA: TGTGCCAGCAGCTTGGGCCGGGGACAAGCGAACACCGGGGAGCTGTTTTTT; CDR3 protein: CASSLGRGQANTGELFF
D gene: TRBD1; clone size: -; CDR3 length: 16; J gene: TRBJ2-7; V gene: TRBV7-9; CDR3 DNA: TGTGCCAGCAGTGGGAACAGGGGTCCCCTTTCCTACGAGCAGTACTTC; CDR3 protein: CASSGNRGPLSYEQYF
D gene: TRBD2; clone size: few; CDR3 length: 16; J gene: TRBJ2-1; V gene: TRBV25-1; CDR3 DNA: TGTGCCAGCAGTGAAAGTGGCGGGAGGGTGGACAATGAGCAGTTCTTC; CDR3 protein: CASSESGGRVDNEQFF
D gene: -; clone size: few; CDR3 length: 14; J gene: TRBJ2-2; V gene: TRBV12-3/TRBV12-4; CDR3 DNA: TGTGCCAGCAGTTTAGCAATGAACACCGGGGAGCTGTTTTTT; CDR3 protein: CASSLAMNTGELFF
D gene: TRBD2; clone size: few; CDR3 length: 14; J gene: TRBJ2-3; V gene: TRBV10-3; CDR3 DNA: TGTGCCATCAACAAGCGGGAGGGGGCAGATACGCAGTATTTT; CDR3 protein: CAINKREGADTQYF
D gene: TRBD2; clone size: few; CDR3 length: 18; J gene: TRBJ2-1; V gene: TRBV3-1; CDR3 DNA: TGTGCCAGCAGCCAAGTGGCTGGACTAGCGGGGGGAACCAATGAGCAGTTCTTC; CDR3 protein: CASSQVAGLAGGTNEQFF
D gene: -; clone size: few; CDR3 length: 15; J gene: TRBJ2-3; V gene: TRBV30; CDR3 DNA: TGTGCCTGGAGTCGGGCTGGGAAGGTAACAGATACGCAGTATTTT; CDR3 protein: CAWSRAGKVTDTQYF
D gene: -; clone size: few; CDR3 length: 13; J gene: TRBJ1-5; V gene: TRBV3-1; CDR3 DNA: TGTGCCAGCAGCCTCGAGCCCAATCAGCCCCAGCATTTT; CDR3 protein: CASSLEPNQPQHF
D gene: TRBD1; clone size: -; CDR3 length: 15; J gene: TRBJ2-7; V gene: TRBV2; CDR3 DNA: TGTGCCAGCAGTGAATCCGTGACAGGGCACTACGAGCAGTACTTC; CDR3 protein: CASSESVTGHYEQYF
D gene: TRBD2; clone size: -; CDR3 length: 17; J gene: TRBJ2-1; V gene: TRBV7-9; CDR3 DNA: TGTGCCACCTCGACTAGCGGGGGGTCAGGCTCTTACAATGAGCAGTTCTTC; CDR3 protein: CATSTSGGSGSYNEQFF
D gene: TRBD1; clone size: few; CDR3 length: 15; J gene: TRBJ2-7; V gene: TRBV7-7; CDR3 DNA: TGTGCTAGCAGCGCAGGACAGGGGAGCTCCTACGAGCAGTACTTC; CDR3 protein: CASSAGQGSSYEQYF
D gene: -; clone size: many; CDR3 length: 15; J gene: TRBJ2-3; V gene: TRBV5-5; CDR3 DNA: TGTGCCAGCACCCTGGAGTGGGCTAGCACAGATACGCAGTATTTT; CDR3 protein: CASTLEWASTDTQYF
D gene: TRBD1; clone size: few; CDR3 length: 15; J gene: TRBJ1-5; V gene: TRBV18; CDR3 DNA: TGTGCCAGCTCACTAAGACAGGGCGGTGATCAGCCCCAGCATTTT; CDR3 protein: CASSLRQGGDQPQHF
D gene: -; clone size: few; CDR3 length: 17; J gene: TRBJ2-7; V gene: TRBV7-6; CDR3 DNA: TGTGCCAGCAGCAAGAACGGCATAGCTCAAGGCTCCTACGAGCAGTACTTC; CDR3 protein: CASSKNGIAQGSYEQYF
D gene: -; clone size: few; CDR3 length: 14; J gene: TRBJ2-5; V gene: TRBV5-4; CDR3 DNA: TGTGCCAGCAGCCCGAGACAGAGACAAGAGACCCAGTACTTC; CDR3 protein: CASSPRQRQETQYF
D gene: -; clone size: few; CDR3 length: 13; J gene: TRBJ1-5; V gene: TRBV11-2; CDR3 DNA: TGTGCCAGCAGCCGGGTTAGCAATCAGCCCCAGCATTTT; CDR3 protein: CASSRVSNQPQHF
D gene: TRBD2; clone size: -; CDR3 length: 14; J gene: TRBJ2-2; V gene: TRBV20-1; CDR3 DNA: TGCAGTGCTAGTAGCGGGAGGAGTACCGGGGAGCTGTTTTTT; CDR3 protein: CSASSGRSTGELFF
D gene: TRBD2; clone size: -; CDR3 length: 16; J gene: TRBJ2-3; V gene: TRBV27; CDR3 DNA: TGTGCCAGCAGCCGGACTAGCGGGAGTGGTTCAGATACGCAGTATTTT; CDR3 protein: CASSRTSGSGSDTQYF
D gene: -; clone size: few; CDR3 length: 13; J gene: TRBJ1-2; V gene: TRBV27; CDR3 DNA: TGTGCCAGCAGCCCAGGGGTCTACTATGGCTACACCTTC; CDR3 protein: CASSPGVYYGYTF
D gene: -; clone size: -; CDR3 length: 15; J gene: TRBJ1-5; V gene: TRBV5-1; CDR3 DNA: TGCGCCAGCAGCGAACTGGGGGGGATGGGCCAGCCCCAGCATTTT; CDR3 protein: CASSELGGMGQPQHF
D gene: -; clone size: -; CDR3 length: 11; J gene: TRBJ2-7; V gene: TRBV20-1; CDR3 DNA: TGCAGGGGGGTTAGGGGCAACGAGCAGTACTTC; CDR3 protein: CRGVRGNEQYF
D gene: TRBD2; clone size: -; CDR3 length: 16; J gene: TRBJ2-3; V gene: TRBV6-6; CDR3 DNA: TGTGCCAGCAGTTACTCGGGAGGGGTTGGCACAGATACGCAGTATTTT; CDR3 protein: CASSYSGGVGTDTQYF
D gene: TRBD1; clone size: -; CDR3 length: 13; J gene: TRBJ1-2; V gene: TRBV12-3/TRBV12-4; CDR3 DNA: TGTGCCAGCCGGACAGGAGGGCTCTGGAGCTACACCTTC; CDR3 protein: CASRTGGLWSYTF
D gene: TRBD2; clone size: many; CDR3 length: 14; J gene: TRBJ2-7; V gene: TRBV12-3/TRBV12-4; CDR3 DNA: TGTGCCAGCAGTTTAAACGGGGGGGCCTACGAGCAGTACTTC; CDR3 protein: CASSLNGGAYEQYF
D gene: -; clone size: -; CDR3 length: 13; J gene: TRBJ2-1; V gene: TRBV9; CDR3 DNA: TGTGCCAGCAGCGTAGGTGTGGGGGGTGAGCAGTTCTTC; CDR3 protein: CASSVGVGGEQFF
D gene: TRBD2; clone size: -; CDR3 length: 17; J gene: TRBJ2-2; V gene: TRBV5-4; CDR3 DNA: TGTGCCAGCAGCCCCGGGACTAGCGGGATGAACACCGGGGAGCTGTTTTTT; CDR3 protein: CASSPGTSGMNTGELFF
D gene: TRBD1; clone size: few; CDR3 length: 16; J gene: TRBJ1-5; V gene: TRBV18; CDR3 DNA: TGTGCCAGCTCGGGCGGACAGGATGTTTATGTTCAGCCCCAGCATTTT; CDR3 protein: CASSGGQDVYVQPQHF
D gene: TRBD2; clone size: -; CDR3 length: 15; J gene: TRBJ2-7; V gene: TRBV12-3/TRBV12-4; CDR3 DNA: TGTGCCAGCAAGCCCGCGGGCGGGAGCTCCTACGAGCAGTACTTC; CDR3 protein: CASKPAGGSSYEQYF
D gene: TRBD2; clone size: few; CDR3 length: 15; J gene: TRBJ2-3; V gene: TRBV12-3/TRBV12-4; CDR3 DNA: TGTGCCAGCAAGAATCTAGCGGGGCCCAGAGATACGCAGTATTTT; CDR3 protein: CASKNLAGPRDTQYF
D gene: TRBD2; clone size: few; CDR3 length: 17; J gene: TRBJ2-5; V gene: TRBV2; CDR3 DNA: TGTGCCAGCAGGCCGGGACTAGCGGGGGGCCACCAAGAGACCCAGTACTTC; CDR3 protein: CASRPGLAGGHQETQYF
D gene: -; clone size: few; CDR3 length: 14; J gene: TRBJ2-1; V gene: TRBV12-3/TRBV12-4; CDR3 DNA: TGTGCCAGCAGTTTACGCAGGAACTACAATGAGCAGTTCTTC; CDR3 protein: CASSLRRNYNEQFF
D gene: TRBD1; clone size: -; CDR3 length: 14; J gene: TRBJ2-5; V gene: TRBV7-2; CDR3 DNA: TGTGCCAGCAGCTTAGCAGGGGGCTGGGAGACCCAGTACTTC; CDR3 protein: CASSLAGGWETQYF
D gene: TRBD2; clone size: -; CDR3 length: 14; J gene: TRBJ2-2; V gene: TRBV6-2/TRBV6-3; CDR3 DNA: TGTGCCAGCGGGCGGGAGGCGAGGACCGGGGAGCTGTTTTTT; CDR3 protein: CASGREARTGELFF
D gene: TRBD1; clone size: -; CDR3 length: 15; J gene: TRBJ2-1; V gene: TRBV6-2/TRBV6-3; CDR3 DNA: TGTGCCAGCAGTCTTAGGGGGCGAACGTCCAATGAGCAGTTCTTC; CDR3 protein: CASSLRGRTSNEQFF
D gene: TRBD1; clone size: few; CDR3 length: 15; J gene: TRBJ1-6; V gene: TRBV20-1; CDR3 DNA: TGCAGTGCTAGAGATTGGGAGGACAGGGTTTCACCCCTCCACTTT; CDR3 protein: CSARDWEDRVSPLHF